This T cell receptor beta chain was identified in a study of regulatory T cells in long-lasting Graves disease. For the study at large: For under 3 months, newly diagnosed Graves' patients had been taking antithyroid drugs. General observations from the study: Accuracy could have been hurt by small sample size.

The time point is: newly diagnosed GD, antithyroid drugs for less than 3 months. Making the TCR library involved RNA that had been extracted from PBMCs. iRepertoire HTBI primers and Arm-PCR of CDR3 regions built TCR beta libraries. From the multiplex PCR reads, TCRdb called clonotypes with MiXCR, one entry per CDR3 protein. This sample carries under 300,000 distinct CDR3 sequences, about 18% of them seen once, and the ten largest clones take approximately 20%. As to this clonotype: The antigen is not known.

The germline V gene has CDR1 MDHEN and CDR2 SYDVKM. The CDR3 spans 17 residues. Unmatched junction bases numbered 13, after V lost 6 bases and J lost 8 bases. The gene calls are TRBV28 and TRBJ2-1, with TRBD2 matching 13 bases. The receptor's source is a female donor with Graves disease. This specimen consisted of peripheral blood mononuclear cells (PBMCs), obtained at new diagnosis, from a patient treated with antithyroid drugs. The CDR3: CASRHLWTSGSVDEQFF. The CDR3 bases are TGTGCCAGCAGGCATCTTTGGACTAGCGGGAGTGTAGATGAGCAGTTCTTC.